This is a list of T cell receptor beta chains from one sample in a study of control samples from healthy donors and cancer patients. Using immunoSEQ multiplex PCR, the repertoire was profiled, and TCRdb retains in-frame clones only, with some absent. This sample yields 95,000 to 150,000 clones, of which around nine tenths are seen a single time; 9% to 13% belongs to the top ten. Sample: blood. The receptor set was obtained from a man aged 25 to 40 in good health. Each CDR3 is given with its conserved first and last residue. A D gene is named only where the DNA matches it firmly. Clone size is stated in some rows and not others, as once, few, many or a class when expanded.

few TRBJ2-7 TRBV29-1 TRBD1 TGCAGCGTGGTCCGACAGGGCGAGCAGTACTTC CSVVRQGEQYF
NA TRBJ2-1 TRBV29-1 NA TGCAGCGTTGAAGAACTCGAGGCCACGGCAGGGGTGTCCTACAATGAGCAGTTCTTC CSVEELEATAGVSYNEQFF
NA TRBJ2-7 TRBV29-1 TRBD1 TGCAGCGCCCGGGGGGACAGGGGGCCTTACGAGCAGTACTTC CSARGDRGPYEQYF
once TRBJ1-2 TRBV5-1 NA TGCGCCAGCAGCTTGGGGGGGCTCTATGGCTACACCTTC CASSLGGLYGYTF
once TRBJ2-1 TRBV11-2 TRBD2 TGTGCCAGCAGCTTAGCCCTAGCGGGGGGGCCGGATGAGCAGTTCTTC CASSLALAGGPDEQFF
NA TRBJ1-1 TRBV19 NA TGTGCCAGTAGTACCGCTCAAAGGAACACTGAAGCTTTCTTT CASSTAQRNTEAFF
NA TRBJ2-7 TRBV11-3 TRBD1 TGTGCCAGCAGCTTTTTACAGGGGGCCTACGAGCAGTACTTC CASSFLQGAYEQYF
NA TRBJ1-2 TRBV5-8 NA TGTGCCAGCAGCTTACCGGGAGGTACTTATGGCTACACCTTC CASSLPGGTYGYTF
NA TRBJ2-5 TRBV5-6 NA TGTGCCAGCAGCCTTCAAGGGTTTGTCGAGACCCAGTACTTC CASSLQGFVETQYF
once TRBJ2-3 TRBV9 NA TGTGCCAGCAGCGCATTAAAGGGACATGCAGGGTTGACAGATACGCAGTATTTT CASSALKGHAGLTDTQYF
once TRBJ2-5 TRBV24-1 NA TGTGCCACCAGTGATTCGAGGTCAAAAGAGACCCAGTACTTC CATSDSRSKETQYF
NA TRBJ1-2 TRBV30 TRBD1 TGTGCCTGGACCCGCGGAGGACAGGGGTACTATGGCTACACCTTC CAWTRGGQGYYGYTF
NA TRBJ1-2 TRBV25-1 NA TGTGCCAGCATGACAGTTAACTATGGCTACACCTTC CASMTVNYGYTF
NA TRBJ2-6 TRBV5-1 NA TGCGCCAGCAGCGCTGGGAGCTCTGGGGCCAACGTCCTGACTTTC CASSAGSSGANVLTF
NA TRBJ2-5 TRBV11-3 NA TGTGCCAGCAGCTTAGGAGGAGATCAAGAGACCCAGTACTTC CASSLGGDQETQYF
NA TRBJ1-1 TRBV18 TRBD1 TGTGCCAGCTCATTGGACAGGGGGAACACTGAAGCTTTCTTT CASSLDRGNTEAFF
NA TRBJ1-2 TRBV6-4 TRBD1 TGTGCCAGCAGTGACTTTTGGGGACAGGGAGATAGTTACTATGGCTACACCTTC CASSDFWGQGDSYYGYTF
once TRBJ1-1 TRBV27 NA TGTGCCAGCAGCCTAGGCCCGGGATCCACTGAAGCTTTCTTT CASSLGPGSTEAFF
NA TRBJ2-3 TRBV28 TRBD2 TGTGCCAGCAGGCTGCGGGGGGACACAGATACGCAGTATTTT CASRLRGDTDTQYF
NA TRBJ2-1 TRBV29-1 TRBD2 TGCAGCGTTGTACGTAGCGGGGGGCGGAATGAGCAGTTCTTC CSVVRSGGRNEQFF
NA TRBJ1-3 TRBV2 NA TGTGCCAGCAGTGAAGGCAGGGTTCCTGGAAACACCATATATTTT CASSEGRVPGNTIYF
many TRBJ1-3 TRBV9 NA TGTGCCAGCAGCGTAGAGGACAATTTCTCTGGAAACACCATATATTTT CASSVEDNFSGNTIYF
NA TRBJ2-7 TRBV11-3 NA TGTGCCAGCGGGCAGGGAAGCGAGCAGTACTTC CASGQGSEQYF
NA TRBJ1-1 TRBV11-2 NA TGTGCCAGCAGCTTAGATCGGGCCCCTCCCATGGCTTTCTTT CASSLDRAPPMAFF
NA TRBJ2-3 TRBV30 TRBD2 TGTGCCGGGGGGGGATATGATACGCAGTATTTT CAGGGYDTQYF
NA TRBJ2-1 TRBV11-3 NA TGTGCCAGCAGCTTAGCTATGGGGGACCACAATGAGCAGTTCTTC CASSLAMGDHNEQFF
NA TRBJ1-2 TRBV5-1 NA TGCGCCAGCAGCTTGGCGGGGAATGGCTACACCTTC CASSLAGNGYTF
NA TRBJ2-3 TRBV5-1 NA TGCGCCAGCAAGAAGGATCGCCCAGCAGATACGCAGTATTTT CASKKDRPADTQYF
NA TRBJ1-2 TRBV29-1 NA TGCAGCGTTTATCTGGACAGAAACTATGGCTACACCTTC CSVYLDRNYGYTF
NA TRBJ1-1 TRBV12-3/TRBV12-4 NA TGTGCCAGCACCCCTGGCGCGGACACTGAAGCTTTCTTT CASTPGADTEAFF
NA TRBJ1-5 TRBV4-2 NA TGTGCCAGCAGCCAAGGGTCCGGGAATCAGCCCCAGCATTTT CASSQGSGNQPQHF
NA TRBJ1-6 TRBV14 NA TGTGCCAGCAGGAAGGGGAAGAATTCACCCCTCCACTTT CASRKGKNSPLHF
NA TRBJ2-5 TRBV4-1 NA TGCGCCAGCAGCCAAGATTGGTGGAAAGAGACCCAGTACTTC CASSQDWWKETQYF
NA TRBJ1-1 TRBV9 NA TGTGCCAGCAGCTCAGTTGGGGGGATCACTGAAGCTTTCTTT CASSSVGGITEAFF
NA TRBJ2-7 TRBV5-1 TRBD1 TGCGCCAGCAGCTACCAAGCCGGGACAGGGGTAGTAGGGCAGTACTTC CASSYQAGTGVVGQYF
NA TRBJ2-7 TRBV5-1 NA TGCGCCAGCAGCTTTTCAGCTGGGGTTGGCGAGCAGTACTTC CASSFSAGVGEQYF
NA TRBJ1-5 TRBV4-1 NA TGCGCCAGCAGCCAAGATAGTTGGACAATGAGTCAGCCCCAGCATTTT CASSQDSWTMSQPQHF